Shown below are 25 T cell receptor beta chains from a single sample sequenced in a study of identical twins. TCRdb recomputed calls from the 5' RACE reads with MiXCR, one row per CDR3 protein. The sample includes some 900,000 distinct CDR3 sequences, around an eighth of them seen just once. The sample also formed part of further work on yellow fever vaccine responses in identical twins.

Sequencing was carried out using PBMCs. The origin of the receptors is a woman younger than 30 in good health.

This chain links TRBV11-2 with TRBJ2-7, with no clear D. With 5 bases removed from V and 3 bases from J, the gap between germline ends came to 23 bases. CDR3 size: 17 residues. CDR1 and CDR2 (germline): SGHAT, FQNNGV. DNA of the CDR3: TGTGCCAGCAGCCCCCCGGCGTGGACCCAGGACGGCTACGAGCAGTACGTC. It codes for CASSPPAWTQDGYEQYV.

The chain recombines TRBV5-1 with TRBJ2-7; D is perhaps TRBD1 (5 bases). The CDR3 is 15 amino acids. Trimming removed 4 bases from V and 4 bases from J, with 18 bases in between. Germline values: CDR1 SGHRS, CDR2 YFSETQ. The CDR3 protein is CASSPETVSDYEQYV. The CDR3 DNA sequence: TGCGCCAGCAGCCCCGAGACAGTTTCGGATTACGAGCAGTACGTC.

This clonotype came up many times. The rearrangement links TRBV27 to TRBJ2-7, with D possibly TRBD1 on 5 matching bases. CDR3 length: 14 amino acids. The germline V gene encodes CDR1 MNHEY and CDR2 SMNVEV (reference sequence). V lost 5 bases and J lost 3, with 14 bases in between. The CDR3 reads CASSPGGRVYEQYF. CDR3 nucleotide sequence: TGTGCCAGCAGTCCTGGCGGCAGGGTCTACGAGCAGTACTTC.

This clonotype was counted between two and nine times. The V and J genes are TRBV10-3 and TRBJ2-7; D gene ambiguous. Germline CDR1 ENHRY, CDR2 SYGVKD. Trimming cost V 0 bases and J 2 bases, with 8 bases left between them. The CDR3 totals 14 residues. CDR3: CAISESLAAYEQYF. The CDR3 nucleotides are TGTGCCATCAGTGAGTCCCTCGCGGCCTACGAGCAGTACTTC.

The chain's CDR3 is CASSPRQGRYSENIQYF. CDR3 nucleotides: TGTGCCAGCAGCCCCCGACAGGGGCGATATTCGGAAAACATTCAGTACTTC. This rearrangement joins TRBV9 to TRBJ2-4, with TRBD1 matching over 8 bases. This CDR3 has 17 amino acids. J was trimmed by 5 bases and V by 4 bases; bases with no gene match: 14. Germline V lookup: CDR1 SGDLS, CDR2 YYNGEE.

The CDR3 region is CSARTGTSYEQYF. The CDR3 coding sequence is TGCAGTGCCCGGACCGGGACTAGCTACGAGCAGTACTTC. The chain is built from TRBV20-1 and TRBJ2-7, with 8 nucleotides matching TRBD2. The CDR3 runs to 13 residues. V lost 6 bases, J lost 3 bases, and 7 bases stayed unmatched. The V gene's germline CDR1 is DFQATT and CDR2 SNEGSKA (reference sequence).

The chain combines TRBV5-1 with TRBJ2-1, with D possibly matching TRBD1 (5 bases). This CDR3 comprises 16 residues. V lost 6 bases and J lost 6, with 22 bases in between. From germline, CDR1 is SGHRS and CDR2 YFSETQ. CDR3 amino acids: CASTSGNSPRSNEQFF. Here the CDR3 DNA reads TGCGCCAGCACCTCAGGGAACTCCCCAAGGTCCAATGAGCAGTTCTTC.

This clonotype turned up a few times. The gene calls are TRBV12-3 or TRBV12-4 and TRBJ1-3; D gene ambiguous. Trimming removed 3 bases from V and 0 bases from J, with 6 bases in between. The CDR3 is 14 residues long. This chain's CDR3 is CASSLSFSGNTIYF. CDR3 in DNA: TGTGCCAGCAGTTTGTCTTTCTCTGGAAACACCATATATTTT.

J is TRBJ2-3 and V is TRBV10-3; D call uncertain. This CDR3 region has 15 residues. V lost 3 bases and J 0 bases, leaving 10 bases between the germline ends. The V gene's germline CDR1 is ENHRY and CDR2 SYGVKD. The chain's CDR3 is CAISDSGPSTDTQYF. The CDR3 DNA reads as TGTGCCATCAGTGATAGTGGCCCTAGCACAGATACGCAGTATTTT.

There are many counts of this clonotype. V gene TRBV20-1 combines with J gene TRBJ2-2; TRBD2 matches at 8 bases. The CDR3 totals 16 residues. The V gene's germline CDR1 is DFQATT and CDR2 SNEGSKA (reference sequence). V shed 1 base, J shed 0 bases, and the junction held 4 bases outside the gene matches. As DNA, the CDR3 is TGCAGTGCTAGAGGAGGTAGCGGGGCGAACACCGGGGAGCTGTTTTTT. This codes for CSARGGSGANTGELFF.

The chain uses TRBV12-3 or TRBV12-4 and TRBJ2-1; TRBD2 is a possible D gene (6 bases). The length of the CDR3 is 17 residues. Trimming cost V 1 base and J 3 bases, with 16 bases left between them. CDR3 DNA: TGTGCCAGCAGTTTAGATCGGGGAGGACGAGTCTACAATGAGCAGTTCTTC. As protein: CASSLDRGGRVYNEQFF.

This clonotype was observed at least ten times. V usage is TRBV6-5 and J usage is TRBJ2-1; D call uncertain. Germline V gene lookup returns CDR1 MNHEY and CDR2 SVGAGI. This CDR3 comprises 18 residues. Trimming pared 0 bases from V and 4 bases from J, leaving 19 bases between. The CDR3 loop reads CASSYSFRGTKPYNEQFF. The CDR3 nucleotides are TGTGCCAGCAGTTACTCCTTTCGTGGCACCAAGCCTTACAATGAGCAGTTCTTC.

Many counts were recorded for this clonotype. The chain couples TRBV29-1 to TRBJ2-1; 11 bases are shared with TRBD2. The J segment lost 4 bases and the V segment lost 1 base, leaving 6 bases of the junction unmatched. The CDR3 is made up of 16 amino acids. Germline CDR1 reads SQVTM; CDR2 reads ANQGSEA. The CDR3 region has the DNA TGCAGCGTTGAAGTCCGGACTAGCGGGCTTTACAATGAGCAGTTCTTC. Its translation is CSVEVRTSGLYNEQFF.

This clonotype has a handful of counts. The chain joins TRBV28 to TRBJ2-5, with D maybe TRBD2 (5 bases). Germline values: CDR1 MDHEN, CDR2 SYDVKM. Trimming left V 7 bases short and J 4 bases short, with 10 bases between. The CDR3 length is 12 residues. The CDR3 here is CASTQAGETQYF. The CDR3 DNA reads TGTGCCAGCACCCAGGCGGGAGAGACCCAGTACTTC.

This clonotype was seen only a few times. The rearrangement joins TRBV6-5 to TRBJ1-1, with D perhaps matching TRBD1 (5 bases). The CDR3 totals 14 residues. Per germline, CDR1 MNHEY and CDR2 SVGAGI. The V end lost 2 bases, the J end lost 6 bases, and 13 bases lay between the germline ends. The CDR3 DNA reads TGTGCCAGCAGTTACCTGTTGGGGGGGTCTGAAGCTTTCTTT. Its protein is CASSYLLGGSEAFF.

This clonotype has a count of ten or more. This chain links TRBV5-1 with TRBJ2-2, with 8 bases identical to TRBD2. The length of the CDR3 is 15 residues. Germline-derived CDR1 and CDR2 are SGHRS and YFSETQ. Unmatched junction bases numbered 6, after V lost 4 bases and J lost 4 bases. The CDR3 DNA reads as TGCGCCAGCAGCCTTAGCGGGACAATCACCGGGGAGCTGTTTTTT. Its protein is CASSLSGTITGELFF.

This rearrangement joins TRBV5-5 to TRBJ2-3, with D unclear. V lost 6 bases and J 4 bases, leaving 15 bases between the germline ends. The CDR3 length is 14 residues. Germline V gene lookup returns CDR1 SGHKS and CDR2 YYEKEE (reference sequence). In DNA form, the CDR3 reads TGTGCCAGCACCGACAACGAGTCTGCAGATACGCAGTATTTT. Protein: CASTDNESADTQYF.

The chain carries TRBV9 and TRBJ1-6; D remains ambiguous. CDR1 SGDLS and CDR2 YYNGEE come from the germline V gene. The CDR3 is 15 residues long. V gave up 4 bases and J gave up 7 bases, with 15 bases separating them. The CDR3 loop is CASSPGGKANSPLHF. The CDR3 nucleotides read TGTGCCAGCAGCCCGGGCGGGAAAGCGAATTCACCCCTCCACTTT.

The chain uses TRBV5-1 and TRBJ2-7; the D is unclear. Germline V gene data show CDR1 as SGHRS and CDR2 as YFSETQ. This CDR3 spans 15 amino acids. V lost 4 bases and J 0 bases, leaving 14 bases between the germline ends. The CDR3 nucleotides are TGCGCCAGCAGCGATAGCCCCTACGTCTCCTACGAGCAGTACTTC. Its translation: CASSDSPYVSYEQYF.

In nucleotides, the CDR3 is TGCTCAGGAGTAGCGGGAGAGACCGGGGAGCTGTTTTTT. It translates to CSGVAGETGELFF. The V and J genes are TRBV20-1 and TRBJ2-2, with 9 bases identical to TRBD2. Germline lookup yields CDR1 DFQATT and CDR2 SNEGSKA (reference sequence). The CDR3 spans 13 residues.

V usage is TRBV27 and J usage is TRBJ1-1; 7 bases match TRBD1. J lost 7 bases, V lost 6 bases, and 8 bases had no gene match. The CDR3 sequence is 13 residues long. CDR1 is MNHEY and CDR2 is SMNVEV in the germline V gene (reference sequence). The DNA for the CDR3 is TGTGCCAGCAGCCGACAGGGCCGATATGAAGCTTTCTTT. Its translation is CASSRQGRYEAFF.

The chain couples TRBV10-3 to TRBJ2-7, with 11 bases identical to TRBD2. This CDR3 has 15 residues. CDR1 is ENHRY, CDR2 SYGVKD, per germline. V dropped 6 bases and J dropped 0; count of bases not matched to a gene: 4. CDR3 bases: TGTGCCATCAGGGGGGGACTAGCGGACTCCTACGAGCAGTACTTC. This gives the protein CAIRGGLADSYEQYF.

J is TRBJ1-1 and V is TRBV12-3 or TRBV12-4, with D perhaps matching TRBD1 (6 bases). V was pared by 6 bases and J by 2 bases, with 16 bases between. There are 15 residues in the CDR3. CDR3 in amino acids: CASRSLDRSNTEAFF. In nucleotides, the CDR3 is TGTGCCAGCAGATCCCTCGACAGGTCCAACACTGAAGCTTTCTTT.

Only one count was recorded for this clonotype. The V and J genes are TRBV29-1 and TRBJ2-7; D is uncertain. The CDR3 sequence is 12 residues long. Trimming shortened V by 7 bases and J by 0 bases, and 10 bases separated the two germline ends. CDR1 and CDR2 (germline): SQVTM, ANQGSEA. The chain's CDR3 is CSAGRSSYEQYF. In DNA form, the CDR3 reads TGCAGCGCGGGCCGAAGCTCCTACGAGCAGTACTTC.

This rearrangement joins TRBV12-3 or TRBV12-4 to TRBJ2-1, with TRBD2 matching over 8 bases. This CDR3 is built from 16 residues. V dropped 6 bases and J dropped 7; count of bases not matched to a gene: 14. The CDR3 spells CASSPRSPGGPNEQFF. CDR3 in DNA: TGTGCCAGCAGCCCCAGGTCTCCGGGAGGGCCTAATGAGCAGTTCTTC.